Here is one T cell receptor beta chain with its context. Using immunoSEQ multiplex PCR, the repertoire was profiled, and TCRdb retains in-frame clones only, with some absent. This table holds some 90,000 clones, approximately 92% found once. These data belong to a study of T cell changes during pregnancy in multiple sclerosis. Looked up from germline, CDR1 is MNHEY and CDR2 is SVGAGI. Trimming took 4 bases from V and 2 from J, leaving 12 bases between them. The CDR3 spans 15 residues. The origin of this receptor is a female donor with multiple sclerosis, enrolled in a pregnancy study. The specimen was peripheral blood, collected in the first trimester of pregnancy. The V call is TRBV6-5, the J call TRBJ2-1, with a tentative D call TRBD2 (6 bases). The CDR3 sequence: CASSSSGAPYNEQFF. The CDR3 DNA reads as TGTGCCAGCAGTTCCTCGGGAGCCCCCTACAATGAGCAGTTCTTC.